The rows below give T cell receptor beta chains drawn from one sample of a study of regulatory T cells in long-lasting Graves disease. TCRdb fed the multiplex PCR reads into MiXCR, producing one record per CDR3 protein. The data hold around 400,000 distinct CDR3 sequences, with around 20% observed a single time. This material consisted of peripheral blood mononuclear cells (PBMCs), taken when the disease was refractory, from a patient treated with antithyroid drugs. These receptors all stem from a female donor with Graves disease. Both conserved end residues are part of each CDR3. Each record gives: V gene, clone size, D gene, J gene, CDR3 DNA, CDR3 protein. D genes are given only for firm matches. Part of the rows lack a size; the others show once, few, many or a class for expanded clones.

TRBV28	many	TRBD1	TRBJ2-2	TGTGCCAGCAGCCCGGGACAGGCGAACACCGGGGAGCTGTTTTTT	CASSPGQANTGELFF
TRBV18	.	TRBD1	TRBJ2-6	TGTGCCAGCTCAACGGACAGGGGAAGACTCGGGGCCAACGTCCTGACTTTC	CASSTDRGRLGANVLTF
TRBV5-1	few	TRBD1	TRBJ2-7	TGCGCCAGCAGCCCCGTCAGAAGGGGGCAATCCTACGAGCAGTACTTC	CASSPVRRGQSYEQYF
TRBV6-1	many	TRBD2	TRBJ2-2	TGTGCCAGCGGAGCCAGGGGGACTAGCGGGACCGGGGAGCTGTTTTTT	CASGARGTSGTGELFF
TRBV29-1	.	.	TRBJ2-5	TGCAGCGTTGTCGCAGAGACCCAGTACTTC	CSVVAETQYF
TRBV20-1	few	.	TRBJ2-3	TGCAGTGCTAGAGATTGGGGGTTGGCAGATACGCAGTATTTT	CSARDWGLADTQYF
TRBV2	many	TRBD2	TRBJ2-5	TGTGCCAGCAGCCAGACTAGCGGACTCCAAGAGACCCAGTACTTC	CASSQTSGLQETQYF
TRBV5-6	.	.	TRBJ1-2	TGTGCCAGCAGCCCACAAGTCCCAGCTAACTATGGCTACACCTTC	CASSPQVPANYGYTF
TRBV15	many	TRBD2	TRBJ2-5	TGTGCCACCAGCAGGACTAGCGGACAAGAGACCCAGTACTTC	CATSRTSGQETQYF
TRBV20-1	many	.	TRBJ2-7	TGCAGTGCTAGAGGTACCTTAAGCTCCTACGAGCAGTACTTC	CSARGTLSSYEQYF
TRBV9	.	TRBD2	TRBJ2-2	TGTGCCAGCAGCGCACCCCTAGCGGGATTAAAGAACACCGGGGAGCTGTTTTTT	CASSAPLAGLKNTGELFF
TRBV6-2/TRBV6-3	.	TRBD2	TRBJ2-7	TGTGCCAGCAGTCCCGGGGTAGCGGGGTCTTTTAATTCCCACGAGCAGTACTTC	CASSPGVAGSFNSHEQYF
TRBV27	.	.	TRBJ2-7	TGTGCCAGTTCCGGGACAAACTATTATACGAGCTCCTACGAGCAGTACTTC	CASSGTNYYTSSYEQYF
TRBV14	few	.	TRBJ1-1	TGTGCCAGCAGCCTGAGAACACCGGAGCTCATGAACACTGAAGCTTTCTTT	CASSLRTPELMNTEAFF
TRBV7-9	.	TRBD2	TRBJ2-1	TGTGCCAGCAGCTTAGGTTCGAGTCTGGGCATAGCGGGATTTATCTTC	CASSLGSSLGIAGFIF
TRBV12-3/TRBV12-4	.	.	TRBJ2-4	TGTGCCAGCAGTTTTTCAGCGCGAGACATTCAGTACTTC	CASSFSARDIQYF
TRBV4-1	.	.	TRBJ1-4	TGCGCCAGCACCCCGGACTTTGGGAGGGGGAGAGAAAAACTGTTTTTT	CASTPDFGRGREKLFF
TRBV20-1	few	.	TRBJ2-7	TGCAGTGCCCAACGGAGGGAAACAGCCTACGAGCAGTACTTC	CSAQRRETAYEQYF
TRBV6-2/TRBV6-3	.	.	TRBJ2-1	TGTGCCAGCATTACTAGCTTACACAATGAGCAGTTCTTC	CASITSLHNEQFF
TRBV11-2	many	.	TRBJ2-7	TGTGCCAGCAGCTTAGATCTTGCAGGGGCCTCCTACGAGCAGTACTTC	CASSLDLAGASYEQYF
TRBV2	.	.	TRBJ2-3	TGTGCCAGCGGACTTGGCGGGACTAGCACAGATACGCAGTATTTT	CASGLGGTSTDTQYF
TRBV20-1	many	TRBD1	TRBJ1-2	TGCAGTGCTACCGCCCCGGACAGGGGATACACCTTC	CSATAPDRGYTF
TRBV7-9	.	.	TRBJ2-7	TGTGCCAGCAGCCAAAGCGCGGCAGGGGATCGCTACGAGCAGTACTTC	CASSQSAAGDRYEQYF
TRBV12-3/TRBV12-4	many	.	TRBJ2-7	TGTGCCAGCAGTTTTAACGCGAGGTACGAGCAGTACTTC	CASSFNARYEQYF
TRBV27	.	TRBD2	TRBJ2-7	TGTGCCAGCAGTAGCGGGGGACTCTCCTACGAGCAGTACTTC	CASSSGGLSYEQYF
TRBV2	many	TRBD2	TRBJ2-5	TGTGCCAGCAAGACAGCCTGGGCGGGAGGGCCTTTTCGTCGGGAGACCCAGTACTTC	CASKTAWAGGPFRRETQYF
TRBV30	.	TRBD1	TRBJ1-1	TGTGCCTGGTCCAGGACAGGTAACACTGAAGCTTTCTTT	CAWSRTGNTEAFF
TRBV20-1	few	.	TRBJ2-7	TGCAGTGCTAGTCGTGGACAATCAAACTACGAGCAGTACTTC	CSASRGQSNYEQYF
TRBV30	few	.	TRBJ2-2	TGTGCCTGGAGTTTTGGACCGGATACCGGGGAGCTGTTTTTT	CAWSFGPDTGELFF
TRBV5-1	once	TRBD1	TRBJ2-7	TGCGCCAGCAGCTTGGGACAGGGAGTGGACGAGCAGTACTTC	CASSLGQGVDEQYF
TRBV29-1	few	.	TRBJ2-3	TGCAGCGTTGAGGACCTCCCGGGACTCACCACAGATACGCAGTATTTT	CSVEDLPGLTTDTQYF
TRBV2	many	TRBD1	TRBJ1-2	TGTGCCAGCAGTCAGGGGGCGGGCTATGGCTACACCTTC	CASSQGAGYGYTF
TRBV7-9	.	TRBD1	TRBJ2-7	TGTGCCAGCAGCACCGGACAGGTCCTCGAGCAGTACTTC	CASSTGQVLEQYF
TRBV28	many	.	TRBJ1-2	TGTGCCAGCAGTTTAAGTGTCGGACTCTCCGGCTACACCTTC	CASSLSVGLSGYTF
TRBV6-5	.	TRBD2	TRBJ2-7	TGTGCCAGCAGTTTTCAGACTAGCGGGAGATACGAGCAGTACTTC	CASSFQTSGRYEQYF